These 6 T cell receptor beta chains originate from one sample sequenced in a study of T cells in Graves' hyperthyroidism and ophthalmopathy. What was amplified from RNA transcripts were TCR beta CDR3 regions. The TCR CDR3 first-round RT-PCR relied on the HTBI primer set. Each CDR3 protein gets one entry after TCRdb re-called the multiplex PCR reads with MiXCR. The repertoire holds about 360,000 distinct CDR3 sequences, with about 14% as singletons. Sequencing was carried out using blood. All receptors derive from a man aged 25 to 40 with Graves' hyperthyroidism that later progressed to Graves' ophthalmopathy.

J is TRBJ2-2 and V is TRBV19; D tentatively fits TRBD1 or TRBD2 (5 bases each). Germline V CDR1 and CDR2: LNHDA, SQIVND (reference sequence). The V end lost 3 bases, the J end lost 5 bases, and 19 bases lay between the germline ends. This CDR3 region has 17 residues. The CDR3 region has the DNA TGTGCCAGTAGTATCCGGTGGGACGGATGGGGGACCGGGGAGCTGTTTTTT. Translated: CASSIRWDGWGTGELFF.

This clonotype came up many times. The chain is built from TRBV6-6 and TRBJ1-2; TRBD1 agrees at 9 bases. Looked up from germline, CDR1 is MNHNY and CDR2 is SVGAGI (reference sequence). The CDR3 runs to 19 residues. The V and J ends lost 2 bases and 3 bases, in that order; junction bases with no gene match: 16. The CDR3 DNA follows: TGTGCCAGCAGTTACATCGGACAGGGGCCATACGGCCATCACTATGGCTACACCTTC. Translation gives CASSYIGQGPYGHHYGYTF.

This clonotype has at least ten counts. This chain links TRBV20-1 with TRBJ1-5; D perhaps matches TRBD1 (5 bases). CDR3 length: 13 amino acids. V lost 5 bases, J lost 2 bases, and 10 bases lay in between. Germline V CDR1 and CDR2: DFQATT, SNEGSKA (reference sequence). CDR3 protein: CSAFQQGNQPQHF. The CDR3 DNA reads TGCAGTGCTTTCCAACAGGGCAATCAGCCCCAGCATTTT.

This clonotype was found many times. The rearrangement uses TRBV28 and TRBJ2-1, with 11 bases matching TRBD1. The CDR3 sequence is 16 residues long. CDR1 is MDHEN and CDR2 is SYDVKM in the germline V gene. The J segment lost 1 base and the V segment lost 7 bases, leaving 6 bases of the junction unmatched. Here the CDR3 DNA reads TGTGCCAGCAACCCTAGGGACAGGGGGTCCTACAATGAGCAGTTCTTC. It codes for CASNPRDRGSYNEQFF. The full variable domain, in which reference TRBV28 and TRBJ2-1 provide the parts outside the CDR3, is DVKVTQSSRYLVKRTGEKVFLECVQDMDHENMFWYRQDPGLGLRLIYFSYDVKMKEKGDIPEGYSVSREKKERFSLILESASTNQTSMYLCASNPRDRGSYNEQFFGPGTRLTVL.

The rearrangement links TRBV6-5 to TRBJ1-6; D perhaps matches TRBD1 (6 bases). CDR1 is MNHEY and CDR2 is SVGAGI in the germline V gene. V was trimmed by 0 bases and J by 7 bases, leaving 10 bases between them. The CDR3 is 15 amino acids. CDR3 sequence reads: CASSYSPGDNSPLHF. In nucleotides, the CDR3 is TGTGCCAGCAGTTACTCGCCAGGGGACAATTCACCCCTCCACTTT.

V and J are TRBV6-5 and TRBJ2-6; 7 bases agree with TRBD1. The CDR3 extends over 17 amino acids. CDR1 is MNHEY and CDR2 is SVGAGI in the germline V gene. V shed 2 bases, J shed 0 bases, and the junction held 4 bases outside the gene matches. This CDR3 reads CASSYQGQISGANVLTF. CDR3 DNA: TGTGCCAGCAGTTACCAGGGACAGATCTCTGGGGCCAACGTCCTGACTTTC.